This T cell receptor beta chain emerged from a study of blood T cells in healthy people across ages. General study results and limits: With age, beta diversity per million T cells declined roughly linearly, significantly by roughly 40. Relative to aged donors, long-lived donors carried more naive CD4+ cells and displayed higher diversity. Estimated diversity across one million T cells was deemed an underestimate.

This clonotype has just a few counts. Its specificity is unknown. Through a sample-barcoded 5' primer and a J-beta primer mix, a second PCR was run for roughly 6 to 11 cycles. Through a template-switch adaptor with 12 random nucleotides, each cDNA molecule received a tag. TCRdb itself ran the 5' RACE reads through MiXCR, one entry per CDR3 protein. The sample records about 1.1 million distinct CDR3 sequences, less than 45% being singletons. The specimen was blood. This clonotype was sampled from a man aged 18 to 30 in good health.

As DNA, the CDR3 is TGTGCCAGCAGCCCGGGACAGGGGTTTGCCTATGGCTACACCTTC. This encodes CASSPGQGFAYGYTF. This chain joins TRBV6-5 and TRBJ1-2; 10 positions match TRBD1. Per germline, CDR1 MNHEY and CDR2 SVGAGI. After removal of 6 bases from V and 4 bases from J, the junction contained 8 bases not matched to a gene. The CDR3 has 15 amino acids.